This entry lists 20 T cell receptor beta chains sequenced from one sample in a study of cytomegalovirus exposure and HLA in healthy donors. Only in-frame clones appear in the TCRdb table, and some are missing; sequencing was by immunoSEQ multiplex PCR. The sample has some 140,000 clones; around 85% are singletons. The sample consisted of PBMCs. These receptors were taken from a man in his late teens or twenties in good health and CMV-seronegative.

V is TRBV11-2 and J is TRBJ1-1; possible D gene TRBD1, 5 bases. CDR1 is SGHAT, CDR2 FQNNGV, per germline. The CDR3 length is 14 residues. Trimming removed 5 bases from V and 1 base from J, with 11 bases in between. CDR3 region: CASSPGLSNTEAFF. The CDR3 nucleotides read TGTGCCAGCAGCCCGGGACTCTCGAACACTGAAGCTTTCTTT.

CDR3 sequence reads: CASSVSGSSSGANVLTF. In DNA, the CDR3 is TGTGCCAGCAGCGTAAGCGGGTCCAGCTCTGGGGCCAACGTCCTGACTTTC. The rearrangement joins TRBV7-2 to TRBJ2-6; the D gene is possibly TRBD2 (6 bases). Germline loops: CDR1 SGHTA, CDR2 FQGNSA. Trimming pared 5 bases from V and 0 bases from J, leaving 14 bases between. The CDR3 totals 17 residues.

This clone was counted once. The J gene is TRBJ2-7, the V gene TRBV7-2, with D tentatively TRBD1 (6 bases). Germline CDR1 reads SGHTA; CDR2 reads FQGNSA. The CDR3 contains 15 residues. V gave up 5 bases and J gave up 0 bases, with 14 bases separating them. Written as DNA, the CDR3 is TGTGCCAGCAGCCCAAGGACAGAGCCCTCCTACGAGCAGTACTTC. Residues: CASSPRTEPSYEQYF.

The chain has TRBV30 and TRBJ2-3; D gene ambiguous. V lost 0 bases and J 0 bases, leaving 22 bases between the germline ends. The germline CDR1 and CDR2 sequences are GTSNPN and SVGIG (reference sequence). The CDR3 has 19 amino acids. The CDR3 coding sequence is TGTGCCTGGAGTGTAATATCTCGCCCCCGCCGTACTAGCACAGATACGCAGTATTTT. Protein product: CAWSVISRPRRTSTDTQYF.

The chain employs TRBV27 and TRBJ1-3; 9 positions agree with TRBD1. V lost 6 bases, J lost 0 bases, and 15 bases stayed unmatched. In germline, CDR1 is MNHEY, CDR2 SMNVEV (reference sequence). The CDR3 covers 19 residues. The CDR3 protein is CASRPRFSTGGHSGNTIYF. As DNA, the CDR3 is TGTGCCAGCAGACCCCGATTCTCCACAGGGGGCCACTCTGGAAACACCATATATTTT.

CDR3 amino acids: CASSQGTGGPYGYTF. CDR3 coding DNA: TGTGCCAGCAGCCAAGGGACAGGAGGACCCTATGGCTACACCTTC. This chain connects TRBV6-6 to TRBJ1-2; the match to TRBD1 covers 8 bases. V trimming: 6 bases; J trimming: 4 bases; junction bases outside the gene matches: 10. The CDR3 extends over 15 amino acids. Germline V gives CDR1 MNHNY, CDR2 SVGAGI (reference sequence).

This clone was seen a few times. This chain connects TRBV18 to TRBJ1-2; unclear D gene. Germline V gene data show CDR1 as KGHSH and CDR2 as LQKENI. The CDR3 has 13 amino acids. The V end was cut by 3 bases, the J end by 4 bases, with 9 bases between. This CDR3 reads CASSPELLYGYTF. DNA for the CDR3: TGTGCCAGCTCACCGGAGCTTCTCTATGGCTACACCTTC.

This clone was detected many times. The rearrangement links TRBV2 to TRBJ1-3; the D gene is possibly TRBD1 (5 bases). The CDR3 has 14 residues. Germline assignment: CDR1 SNHLY and CDR2 FYNNEI. V was shortened by 8 bases and J by 4 bases, with 15 bases between the two germline ends. The DNA of the CDR3 is TGTGCCAGCCGTCCTCAGGGCCCCGGAAACACCATATATTTT. It yields the protein CASRPQGPGNTIYF.

The chain carries TRBV18 and TRBJ2-7; 11 bases match TRBD2. CDR1 and CDR2 from the germline V gene are KGHSH and LQKENI. The CDR3 extends over 15 amino acids. With 6 bases clipped from V and 2 bases from J, the junction kept 6 bases outside the gene matches. The CDR3 DNA is TGTGCCAGCTCGCGACCGGGACTAGCGGCCTACGAGCAGTACTTC. Translated, it gives CASSRPGLAAYEQYF.

This clone came up once. DNA for the CDR3: TGTGCCAGCAGCTTGGACAGAAGTAATGAAAAACTGTTTTTT. It encodes CASSLDRSNEKLFF. V is TRBV7-2 and J is TRBJ1-4, with a tentative D call TRBD1 (6 bases). Germline values: CDR1 SGHTA, CDR2 FQGNSA. The CDR3 spans 14 residues. Deletions cut 3 bases from V and 4 bases from J, with 9 bases between.

CDR3 region: CASSFPWGDRGKDEQYF. DNA of the CDR3: TGTGCCAGCAGTTTCCCATGGGGGGACAGGGGTAAGGACGAGCAGTACTTC. V gene TRBV28 combines with J gene TRBJ2-7; TRBD1 agrees at 10 bases. Germline CDR1 reads MDHEN; CDR2 reads SYDVKM. CDR3 length equals 17 residues. V dropped 3 bases and J dropped 5; count of bases not matched to a gene: 13.

This rearrangement joins TRBV5-1 to TRBJ2-1; 7 bases line up with TRBD2. V trimming: 1 base; J trimming: 10 bases; junction bases outside the gene matches: 5. The CDR3 extends over 13 amino acids. Germline CDR1 and CDR2: SGHRS and YFSETQ. In DNA form, the CDR3 reads TGCGCCAGCAGCTTGAGTAGCGGGTTGGAGCAGTTCTTC. Its protein is CASSLSSGLEQFF.

The chain couples TRBV29-1 to TRBJ2-3; no reliable D call. V was cut by 5 bases and J by 6 bases, with 12 bases left in between. The germline V gene encodes CDR1 SQVTM and CDR2 ANQGSEA. There are 12 residues in the CDR3. In nucleotides, the CDR3 is TGCAGCGTTCAGGCAGGCTCGGATACGCAGTATTTT. Its translation is CSVQAGSDTQYF.

The chain carries TRBV7-8 and TRBJ2-7, with D uncertain. V lost 4 bases and J lost 2, with 18 bases in between. Germline CDR1 is SGHVS and CDR2 is FQNEAQ. The CDR3 covers 16 residues. CDR3 bases: TGTGCCAGCAGCTCCGACTTTGAGAGAGTTACCTACGAGCAGTACTTC. Amino acid sequence: CASSSDFERVTYEQYF.

This clone was observed a single time. V and J are TRBV5-4 and TRBJ1-1; D is possibly TRBD1 (6 bases). The CDR3 loop spans 14 amino acids. Germline V lookup: CDR1 SGHNT, CDR2 YYREEE (reference sequence). Trimming cost V 4 bases and J 1 base, with 11 bases left between them. The CDR3 is CASSPDRTNTEAFF. As DNA, the CDR3 is TGTGCCAGCAGCCCAGACAGGACGAACACTGAAGCTTTCTTT.

This clone was found once. This chain uses TRBV9 with TRBJ2-1; D gene ambiguous. CDR3 length: 13 residues. V lost 3 bases to trimming and J lost 6 bases, with 10 bases between them. Germline assignment: CDR1 SGDLS and CDR2 YYNGEE. CDR3 loop: CASSGPSGNEQFF. In DNA, the CDR3 is TGTGCCAGCAGCGGCCCTTCGGGCAATGAGCAGTTCTTC.

The chain employs TRBV29-1 and TRBJ1-2, with 8 bases fitting TRBD1. Germline lookup yields CDR1 SQVTM and CDR2 ANQGSEA. The J segment lost 4 bases and the V segment lost 6 bases, leaving 13 bases of the junction unmatched. The CDR3 has 15 residues. CDR3 DNA sequence: TGCAGCGTGGGGGGGACCGGACAGGGATTCTATGGCTACACCTTC. Translation gives CSVGGTGQGFYGYTF. Drawing the rest from reference TRBV29-1 and TRBJ1-2, the complete variable domain is SAVISQKPSRDICQRGTSLTIQCQVDSQVTMMFWYRQQPGQSLTLIATANQGSEATYESGFVIDKFPISRPNLTFSTLTVSNMSPEDSSIYLCSVGGTGQGFYGYTFGSGTRLTVV.

J is TRBJ2-7 and V is TRBV6-6; 8 positions match TRBD2. The CDR3 is 15 amino acids. Germline V gene lookup returns CDR1 MNHNY and CDR2 SVGAGI (reference sequence). Unmatched junction bases numbered 3, after V lost 0 bases and J lost 2 bases. The CDR3 DNA reads as TGTGCCAGCAGTTACTCGACGGGACTAGCCTACGAGCAGTACTTC. Its translation is CASSYSTGLAYEQYF.

The gene calls are TRBV4-1 and TRBJ1-2; no clear D. V was clipped by 2 bases and J by 5 bases, with 21 bases between them. The CDR3 is 17 amino acids. Germline CDR1 reads MGHRA; CDR2 reads YSYEKL. CDR3: CASSQRALAGRAYGYTF. Here the CDR3 DNA reads TGCGCCAGCAGCCAAAGGGCCCTGGCGGGTCGGGCTTATGGCTACACCTTC.

This chain uses TRBV6-1 with TRBJ2-2; D uncertain. The germline CDR1 and CDR2 sequences are MNHNS and SASEGT. The CDR3 spans 14 residues. The ends were cut back, 7 bases at V and 0 bases at J, with 9 bases in the middle. CDR3 in amino acids: CASILPANTGELFF. CDR3 nucleotides: TGTGCCAGCATACTCCCCGCGAACACCGGGGAGCTGTTTTTT.